This TCR beta chain was captured by sequencing in a study of beta chain features in type 1 diabetes (dated by TCRdb to between 2017 and 2018). Describing the broader study: Mean age, gender distribution, total cell number and subset yield were not different between patients and healthy donors. Regulatory and stem cell-like memory subsets were obtained from only 8 patients and about 8 healthy donors, while naive and central memory subsets were obtained from all 28 donors. In the study, TCRB repertoires of sorted circulating CD4+ T cell subsets from recently diagnosed type 1 diabetes patients were compared with those of matched healthy donors. A total of 85 million to 140 million sorted cells were examined across all samples, and the number of cells per subset was strongly correlated with RNA yield.

The entire isolated RNA was reverse transcribed using the High Capacity cDNA Reverse Transcription Kit, and thus expressed TCRB transcripts were sequenced. Deep immunoSEQ sequencing was performed on naive, central memory and regulatory T cell samples, with an average of roughly 3.5 million total reads per sample. Sorted cells were lysed in RLT buffer and RNA was extracted with DNase-treated RNeasy Micro or Mini kits, depending on cell number. To prevent cross-contamination, each cell subset was processed individually, whereas patient and healthy donor samples were processed jointly. Using the immunoSEQ multiplex PCR, TCRB sequences were amplified from cDNA into 87-bp fragments spanning the CDR3 region. Amplicons were sequenced on the Illumina HiSeq platform. In the paper's pipeline: PCR bias was corrected computationally using synthetic template baselines, and reads within Hamming distance 2 were collapsed, with unmergeable singletons discarded. Reads were aligned to IMGT to assign V, D and J genes, CDR3 length, and insertions or deletions at six rearrangement sites. Within each subset, clonotype counts were normalized to sorted cell number, after which true diversity and Gini coefficients were computed with the tcR R package. Repertoire sharing was quantified using the overlap coefficient calculated on TCRB nucleotide sequences. Not all clones reach the TCRdb copy of this immuneACCESS table, which keeps in-frame sequences only. Checked studies attribute under half of the gap to unresolved V genes and leave the rest unexplained. The DNA gave D and trimming, while V, J and clone size come from that table. The sample yields some 190,000 clones; around 8% were counted once. The ten largest make up 0.94% of the sample.

The CDR3 measures 15 amino acids from cysteine to phenylalanine. Only CDR3 DNA remains: 45 bases, in frame from the first base. CDR1 ENHRY and CDR2 SYGVKD are derived from the germline V gene. V is pruned by 8 bases and J by 8 bases, leaving 11 bases of the junction without a gene match. Only a few counts were recorded for this clone. The specificity of this receptor is unknown. No much larger clonotype is one base removed from it; base qualities were not supplied. From each donor, a single peripheral blood sample of about 110 mL on average was drawn into heparinised tubes. Using a panel that included CD45RO, CCR7, CD25, CD127, CD95 and CD27, naive, central memory, regulatory and stem cell-like memory CD4+ T cells were sorted on a BD FACSAria II. Purity was above 95% for every sorted population. Right away, PBMCs were isolated by Lymphoprep density gradient centrifugation and were stained directly, with no culture step. Samples were stained and sorted in pairs, with one healthy donor and one patient per experiment, so that batch effects were minimized.

Overall study results and their limits: Because small numbers of individuals were included in the HLA sub-analyses, any influence of HLA type on TCRB rearrangement was left unresolved. Naive, central memory and regulatory TCRB repertoires appeared to be more alike among patients than among healthy donors. Shorter templates might be favored by PCR, yet because patient and control samples were amplified and corrected together, any such skew would affect both groups equally. In all four CD4+ subsets, TCRB CDR3 length was moderately but significantly shorter in type 1 diabetes patients. Sequencing cDNA rather than genomic DNA could over-represent highly expressing activated cells, although activation and CD3 levels did not differ between groups. Fewer insertions and more nucleotide deletions at VDJ recombination sites were observed in patients with type 1 diabetes, implying thymic rearrangement abnormalities.

The specimen was central memory CD4+ T cells from blood. Recombination connected TRBV10-3 to TRBJ2-1, and 11 junction bases match TRBD2. The TCR sequence derives from a woman aged 40 to 49 with type 1 diabetes. CDR3 region: CAIGGGASGRYEQFF. The nucleotide sequence reads TGTGCCATCGGTGGTGGGGCTAGCGGGAGGTATGAGCAGTTCTTC.